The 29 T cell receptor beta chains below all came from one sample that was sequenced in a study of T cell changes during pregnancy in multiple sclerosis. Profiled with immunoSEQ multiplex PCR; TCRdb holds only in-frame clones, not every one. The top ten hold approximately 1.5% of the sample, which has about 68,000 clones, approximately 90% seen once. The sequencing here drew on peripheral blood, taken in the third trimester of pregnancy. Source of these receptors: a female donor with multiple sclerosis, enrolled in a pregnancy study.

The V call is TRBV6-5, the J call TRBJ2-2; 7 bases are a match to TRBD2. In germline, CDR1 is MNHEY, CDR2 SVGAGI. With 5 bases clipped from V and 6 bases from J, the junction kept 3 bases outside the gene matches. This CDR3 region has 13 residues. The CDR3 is CASSHRGAGELFF. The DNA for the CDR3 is TGTGCCAGCAGTCACCGGGGGGCCGGGGAGCTGTTTTTT.

In DNA, the CDR3 is TGTGCCAGCAGCCCGCCTCCACTAGCGGGGTTGGGCAATGAGCAGTTCTTC. Protein: CASSPPPLAGLGNEQFF. The rearrangement uses TRBV7-6 and TRBJ2-1, with 10 bases lining up with TRBD2. Germline lookup yields CDR1 SGHVS and CDR2 FNYEAQ. J gave up 6 bases and V 5 bases, and 13 bases lay outside the gene matches. The CDR3 sequence is 17 residues long. The whole variable domain, filled in from reference TRBV7-6 and TRBJ2-1, reads GAGVSQSPRYKVTKRGQDVALRCDPISGHVSLYWYRQALGQGPEFLTYFNYEAQQDKSGLPNDRFSAERPEGSISTLTIQRTEQRDSAMYRCASSPPPLAGLGNEQFFGPGTRLTVL.

The CDR3 loop is CATRVRGGYNEQFF. The CDR3 nucleotides are TGCGCCACCCGGGTGCGGGGGGGTTACAATGAGCAGTTCTTC. V is TRBV10-2 and J is TRBJ2-1, with 9 positions matching TRBD2. This CDR3 spans 14 amino acids. Trimming took 10 bases from V and 4 from J; bases not matched to a gene: 8. Germline V lookup: CDR1 WSHSY, CDR2 SAAADI.

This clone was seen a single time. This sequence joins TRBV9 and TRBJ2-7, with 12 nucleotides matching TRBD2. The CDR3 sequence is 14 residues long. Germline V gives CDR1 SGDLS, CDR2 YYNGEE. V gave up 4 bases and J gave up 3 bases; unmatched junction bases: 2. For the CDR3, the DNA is TGTGCCAGCAGCACGACTAGCGGGAGCTACGAGCAGTACTTC. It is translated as CASSTTSGSYEQYF.

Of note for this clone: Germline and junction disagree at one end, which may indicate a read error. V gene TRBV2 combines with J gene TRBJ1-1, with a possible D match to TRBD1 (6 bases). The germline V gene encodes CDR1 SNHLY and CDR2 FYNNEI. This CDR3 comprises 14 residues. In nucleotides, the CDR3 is TGTGCCAGCAGTGAAGCCCAGGGGCGTTCTGAAGTTTTCTTT. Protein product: CASSEAQGRSEVFF. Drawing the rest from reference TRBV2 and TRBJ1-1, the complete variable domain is EPEVTQTPSHQVTQMGQEVILRCVPISNHLYFYWYRQILGQKVEFLVSFYNNEISEKSEIFDDQFSVERPDGSNFTLKIRSTKLEDSAMYFCASSEAQGRSEVFFGQGTRLTVV.

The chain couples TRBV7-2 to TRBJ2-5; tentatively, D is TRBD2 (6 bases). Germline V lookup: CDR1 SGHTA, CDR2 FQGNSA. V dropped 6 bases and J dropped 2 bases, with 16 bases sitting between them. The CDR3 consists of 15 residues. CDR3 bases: TGTGCCAGCAGGTACCCCGGGACTCCACAAGAGACCCAGTACTTC. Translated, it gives CASRYPGTPQETQYF.

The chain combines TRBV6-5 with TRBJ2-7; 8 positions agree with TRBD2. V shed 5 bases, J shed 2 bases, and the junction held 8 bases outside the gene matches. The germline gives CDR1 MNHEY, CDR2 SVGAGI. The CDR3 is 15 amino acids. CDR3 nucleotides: TGTGCCAGCAGTGGGCGGGGGGCCCACCCCTACGAGCAGTACTTC. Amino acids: CASSGRGAHPYEQYF.

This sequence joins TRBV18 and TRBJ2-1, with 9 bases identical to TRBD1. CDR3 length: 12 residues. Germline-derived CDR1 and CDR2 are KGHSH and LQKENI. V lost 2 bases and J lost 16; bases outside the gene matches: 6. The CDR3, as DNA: TGTGCCAGCTCACCAAGACAGGGGGTAGCCTTCTTC. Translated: CASSPRQGVAFF.

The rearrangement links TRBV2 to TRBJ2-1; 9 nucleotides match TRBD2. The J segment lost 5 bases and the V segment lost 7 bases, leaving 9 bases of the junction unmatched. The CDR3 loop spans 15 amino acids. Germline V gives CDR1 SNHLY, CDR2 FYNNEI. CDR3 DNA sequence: TGTGCCAGCATCTCCGGGACTAGCACCCACAATGAGCAGTTCTTC. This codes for CASISGTSTHNEQFF. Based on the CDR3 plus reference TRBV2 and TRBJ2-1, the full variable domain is EPEVTQTPSHQVTQMGQEVILRCVPISNHLYFYWYRQILGQKVEFLVSFYNNEISEKSEIFDDQFSVERPDGSNFTLKIRSTKLEDSAMYFCASISGTSTHNEQFFGPGTRLTVL.

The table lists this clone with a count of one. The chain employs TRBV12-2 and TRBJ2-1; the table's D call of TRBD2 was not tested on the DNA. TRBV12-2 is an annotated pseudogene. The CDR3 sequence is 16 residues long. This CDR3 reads CASRRTSADKRNEQFF. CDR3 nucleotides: TGTGCAAGTCGACGGACTAGCGCCGATAAGAGGAATGAGCAGTTCTTC.

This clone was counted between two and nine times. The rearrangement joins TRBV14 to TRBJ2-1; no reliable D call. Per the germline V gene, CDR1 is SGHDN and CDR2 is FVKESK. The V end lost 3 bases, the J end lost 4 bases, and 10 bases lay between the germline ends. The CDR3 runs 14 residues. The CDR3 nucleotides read TGTGCCAGCAGCCAGGCCACAGTATACAATGAGCAGTTCTTC. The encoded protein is CASSQATVYNEQFF.

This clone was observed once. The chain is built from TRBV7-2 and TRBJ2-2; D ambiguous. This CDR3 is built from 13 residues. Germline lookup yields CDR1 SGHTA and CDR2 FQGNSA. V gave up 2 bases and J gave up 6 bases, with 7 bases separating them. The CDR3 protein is CASSLRVPGELFF. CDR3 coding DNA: TGTGCCAGCAGCTTACGGGTGCCCGGGGAGCTGTTTTTT.

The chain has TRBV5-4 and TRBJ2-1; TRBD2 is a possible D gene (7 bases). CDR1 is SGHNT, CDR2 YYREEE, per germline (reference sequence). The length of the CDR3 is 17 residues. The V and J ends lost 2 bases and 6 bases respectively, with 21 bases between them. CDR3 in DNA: TGTGCCAGCAGCTTCGGGGGGCCCGGAGGGGGGGGCAATGAGCAGTTCTTC. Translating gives CASSFGGPGGGGNEQFF.

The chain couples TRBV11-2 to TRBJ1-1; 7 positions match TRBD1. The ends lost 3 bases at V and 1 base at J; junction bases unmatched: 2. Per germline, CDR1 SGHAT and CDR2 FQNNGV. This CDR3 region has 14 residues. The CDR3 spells CASSFRQGNTEAFF. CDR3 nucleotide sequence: TGTGCCAGCAGCTTCAGACAGGGGAACACTGAAGCTTTCTTT.

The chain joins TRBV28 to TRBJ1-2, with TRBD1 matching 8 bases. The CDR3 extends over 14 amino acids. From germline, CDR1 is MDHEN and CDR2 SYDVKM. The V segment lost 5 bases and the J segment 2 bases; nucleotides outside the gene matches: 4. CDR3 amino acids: CASSVGQGNYGYTF. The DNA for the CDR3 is TGTGCCAGCAGTGTCGGACAGGGAAACTATGGCTACACCTTC.

This CDR3 is CASSLQDTQYF. The CDR3 DNA reads as TGTGCCAGCAGCCTTCAGGATACGCAGTATTTT. The chain couples TRBV5-8 to TRBJ2-3; D ambiguous. The CDR3 consists of 11 residues. Between the trimmed V and J ends, which lost 4 bases and 6 bases, there was a span of 6 bases. Germline V gives CDR1 SGHTS, CDR2 YDEGEE.

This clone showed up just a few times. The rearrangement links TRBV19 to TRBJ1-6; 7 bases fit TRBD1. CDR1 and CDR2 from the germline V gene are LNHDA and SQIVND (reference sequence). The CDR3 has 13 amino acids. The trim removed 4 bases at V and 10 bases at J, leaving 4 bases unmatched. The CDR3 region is CASSTTGASPLHF. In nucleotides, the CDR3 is TGTGCCAGTAGTACCACAGGGGCATCACCCCTCCACTTT. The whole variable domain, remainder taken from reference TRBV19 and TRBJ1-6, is DGGITQSPKYLFRKEGQNVTLSCEQNLNHDAMYWYRQDPGQGLRLIYYSQIVNDFQKGDIAEGYSVSREKKESFPLTVTSAQKNPTAFYLCASSTTGASPLHFGNGTRLTVT.

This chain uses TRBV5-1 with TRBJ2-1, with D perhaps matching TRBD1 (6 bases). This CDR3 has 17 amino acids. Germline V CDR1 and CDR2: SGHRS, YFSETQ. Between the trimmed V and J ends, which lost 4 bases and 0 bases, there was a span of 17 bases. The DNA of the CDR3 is TGCGCCAGCAGCACGTCAGGGGATTCCAGCTCCTACAATGAGCAGTTCTTC. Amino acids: CASSTSGDSSSYNEQFF.

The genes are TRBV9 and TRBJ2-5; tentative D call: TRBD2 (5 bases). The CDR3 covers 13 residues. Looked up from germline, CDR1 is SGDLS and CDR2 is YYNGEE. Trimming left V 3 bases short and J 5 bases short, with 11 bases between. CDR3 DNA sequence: TGTGCCAGCAGCGGGGGAGTACGGGAGACCCAGTACTTC. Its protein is CASSGGVRETQYF.

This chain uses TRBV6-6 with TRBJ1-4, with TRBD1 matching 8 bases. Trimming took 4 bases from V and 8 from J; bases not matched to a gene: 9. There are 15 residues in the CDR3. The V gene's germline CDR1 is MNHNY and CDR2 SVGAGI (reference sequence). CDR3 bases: TGTGCCAGCAGTTCCCAACAGGGGGGAGGAGAAAAACTGTTTTTT. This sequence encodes CASSSQQGGGEKLFF.

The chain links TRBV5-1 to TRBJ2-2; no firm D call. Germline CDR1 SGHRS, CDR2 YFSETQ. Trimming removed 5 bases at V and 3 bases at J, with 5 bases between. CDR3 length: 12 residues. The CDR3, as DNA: TGCGCCAGCAGGCGAGACACCGGGGAGCTGTTTTTT. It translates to CASRRDTGELFF.

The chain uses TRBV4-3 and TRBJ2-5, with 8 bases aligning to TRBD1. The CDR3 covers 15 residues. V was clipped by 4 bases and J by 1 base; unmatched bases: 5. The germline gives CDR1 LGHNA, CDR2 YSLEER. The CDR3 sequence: CASSRRTGTQETQYF. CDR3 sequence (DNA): TGCGCCAGCAGCCGACGGACAGGGACCCAAGAGACCCAGTACTTC.

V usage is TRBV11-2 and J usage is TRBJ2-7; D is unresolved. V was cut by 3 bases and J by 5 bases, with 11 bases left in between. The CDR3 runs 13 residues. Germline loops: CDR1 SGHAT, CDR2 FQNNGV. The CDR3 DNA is TGTGCCAGCAGCTTCGCCCCCCGGGACGAGCAGTACTTC. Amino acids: CASSFAPRDEQYF.

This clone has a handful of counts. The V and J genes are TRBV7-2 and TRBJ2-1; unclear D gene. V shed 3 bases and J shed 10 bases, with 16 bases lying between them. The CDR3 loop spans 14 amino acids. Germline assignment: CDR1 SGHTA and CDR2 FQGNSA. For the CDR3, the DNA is TGTGCCAGCAGCTTTGCAGACATCCAAAAGGAGCAGTTCTTC. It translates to CASSFADIQKEQFF.

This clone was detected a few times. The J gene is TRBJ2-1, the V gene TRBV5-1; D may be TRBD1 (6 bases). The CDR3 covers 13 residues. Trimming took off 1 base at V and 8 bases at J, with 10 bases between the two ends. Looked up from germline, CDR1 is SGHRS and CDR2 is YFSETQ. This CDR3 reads CASSLSGDHEQFF. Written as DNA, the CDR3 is TGCGCCAGCAGCTTGTCAGGGGATCATGAGCAGTTCTTC.

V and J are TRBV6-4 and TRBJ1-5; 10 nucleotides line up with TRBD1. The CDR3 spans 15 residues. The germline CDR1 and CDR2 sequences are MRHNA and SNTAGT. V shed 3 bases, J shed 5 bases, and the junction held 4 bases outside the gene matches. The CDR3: CASSDYDRGHQPQHF. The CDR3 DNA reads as TGTGCCAGCAGTGATTACGACAGGGGGCATCAGCCCCAGCATTTT.

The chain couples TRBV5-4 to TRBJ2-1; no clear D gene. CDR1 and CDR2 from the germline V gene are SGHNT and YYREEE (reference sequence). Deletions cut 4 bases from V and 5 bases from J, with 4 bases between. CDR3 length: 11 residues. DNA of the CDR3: TGTGCCAGCAGCGGCAACAATGAGCAGTTCTTC. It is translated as CASSGNNEQFF.

CDR3 DNA: TGTGCCAGCAGCCCGACTAGGGGCCTCGCGGGAGGTGGCACCGGGGAGCTGTTTTTT. This encodes CASSPTRGLAGGGTGELFF. The chain has TRBV7-9 and TRBJ2-2; 8 nucleotides line up with TRBD2. This CDR3 is 19 amino acids long. Germline V gives CDR1 SEHNR, CDR2 FQNEAQ (reference sequence). V lost 5 bases to trimming and J lost 4 bases; unmatched junction nucleotides: 18.

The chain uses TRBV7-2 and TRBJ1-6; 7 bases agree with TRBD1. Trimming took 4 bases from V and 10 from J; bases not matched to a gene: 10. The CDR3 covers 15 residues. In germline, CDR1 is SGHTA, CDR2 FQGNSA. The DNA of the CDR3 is TGTGCCAGCAGCTCCCGACAGGGTGTTAGGTCACCCCTCCACTTT. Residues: CASSSRQGVRSPLHF. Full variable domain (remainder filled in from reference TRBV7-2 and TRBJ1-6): GAGVSQSPSNKVTEKGKDVELRCDPISGHTALYWYRQSLGQGLEFLIYFQGNSAPDKSGLPSDRFSAERTGGSVSTLTIQRTQQEDSAVYLCASSSRQGVRSPLHFGNGTRLTVT.